The clone carrying this T cell receptor (beta chain) was detected only a few times. Its antigen is as yet unknown. This entry comes from a study of beta chain features in type 1 diabetes. Study-wide results and caveats: A moderate, significant TCRB CDR3 shortening appeared in type 1 diabetes across four CD4+ subsets. Highly expressing activated T cells could be over-counted with a cDNA template. It was among patients, rather than healthy donors, that naive, central memory and Treg TCRB repertoires appeared more similar. Individuals with type 1 diabetes displayed fewer insertions and more deletions at VDJ junctions.

Expressed TCRB transcripts were sequenced, since all the RNA that had been isolated was reverse transcribed. The protocol was immunoSEQ multiplex PCR, while the TCRdb copy is restricted to in-frame clones and leaves out a portion. The profile covers about 650,000 clones, with around 12% appearing a single time and 0.09% to 0.15% taken by the ten largest. V lost 5 bases and J lost 8, with 13 bases in between. The germline V gene encodes CDR1 GTSNPN and CDR2 SVGIG (reference sequence). This CDR3 has 12 amino acids. The TCR comes from a man aged 25 to 40 with type 1 diabetes. The chain is built from TRBV30 and TRBJ2-1; D may correspond to TRBD1 or TRBD2 (5 bases each). The specimen sequenced was naive CD4+ T cells from blood. The CDR3 reads CAWGASPHEQFF. The DNA of the CDR3 is TGTGCCTGGGGGGCTAGCCCCCATGAGCAGTTCTTC. Complete variable domain (other parts from reference TRBV30 and TRBJ2-1): SQTIHQWPATLVQPVGSPLSLECTVEGTSNPNLYWYRQAAGRGLQLLFYSVGIGQISSEVPQNLSASRPQDRQFILSSKKLLLSDSGFYLCAWGASPHEQFFGPGTRLTVL.